This T cell receptor beta chain derives from a study of T-cell memory formation after mild COVID-19. In this sample, this clonotype turned up many times. MiXCR was run by TCRdb on the 5' RACE reads, yielding one entry per CDR3 protein. The sample includes about 280,000 distinct CDR3 sequences, over 7% of them seen just once. The length of the CDR3 is 15 residues. From germline, CDR1 is DFQATT and CDR2 SNEGSKA (reference sequence). Trimming took off 0 bases at V and 2 bases at J, with 11 bases between the two ends. The TCR comes from a man younger than 35 who had mild COVID-19 (a few samples of this study predate the infection). Cell type and time point are not known. The chain is built from TRBV20-1 and TRBJ2-1; perhaps TRBD1 as D (6 bases). The sequenced material came from PBMCs or a T cell subset sorted from them (not recorded which). CDR3 DNA sequence: TGCAGTGCTAGAGATTCGACAGGCCCCTACAATGAGCAGTTCTTC. Translation: CSARDSTGPYNEQFF.